This TCR beta chain derives from a study of T cell responses to AZD1222 COVID-19 vaccine. Study-wide points: Spike-specific TCR breadth and depth rose after two AZD1222 doses. White British ancestry dominated among donors, who included more females, and clonal diversity was possibly underestimated. Scientists sampled the repertoires only once the peak T cell response had passed.

Researchers grouped second doses given at about 4 or about 12 weeks into one pool. V lost 2 bases and J lost 6, with 8 bases in between. Germline V gene lookup returns CDR1 MDHEN and CDR2 SYDVKM. CDR3 length: 13 residues. Comments on this clone: No antigen is known for it.

The table came from immunoSEQ multiplex PCR; TCRdb's copy has only in-frame clones and leaves some out. The sample has under 140,000 clones; around nine tenths are singletons. This clonotype was obtained from an adult who received the AZD1222 COVID-19 vaccine. The sample in question was peripheral blood, obtained 28 days after the second AZD1222 dose. The chain combines TRBV28 with TRBJ2-1; no reliable D call. CDR3 amino acids: CASSLIGSNEQFF. The CDR3 nucleotides are TGTGCCAGCAGTTTAATAGGGTCCAATGAGCAGTTCTTC.